Described below is a single TCR beta chain sequence and its context. A junction boundary mismatches the germline segment, possibly from a read error. Libraries were prepared by immunoSEQ multiplex PCR; TCRdb keeps only in-frame clonotypes and omits some of them. The repertoire consists of fewer than 40,000 clones, with around three quarters occurring once and the leading ten covering approximately 5.3%. The sample belongs to a study of memory CD4+ T cells and cytomegalovirus serostatus. Germline values: CDR1 SGHTA, CDR2 FQGTGA. The CDR3 contains 14 residues. Single viable CD3+CD4+CD8-CD45RO+ cells were sorted as the memory CD4+ T cells. Donors' CMV status reflects serum IgG against pp150, pp28, p38, p52.

Sequenced material: memory CD4+ T cells from blood. The V gene is TRBV7-3, the J gene TRBJ1-2, with 8 bases lining up with TRBD1. This receptor was obtained from an adult in good health and CMV-seropositive. The CDR3 DNA is TGTGCCAGCAGCTTAAGTCCAGGGACAGGAAACCTCTTCTTC. Its protein is CASSLSPGTGNLFF.